Below, 31 T cell receptor beta chains from the same sample are listed, as sequenced in a study of T cell responses to AZD1222 COVID-19 vaccine. Assay used: immunoSEQ multiplex PCR; TCRdb lists only in-frame clones, some missing. This table holds 60,000 to 80,000 clones, 60% to 85% found once. The sequences come from peripheral blood, collected 28 days after the second AZD1222 dose. All receptors come from an adult who received the AZD1222 COVID-19 vaccine.

V is TRBV7-8 and J is TRBJ2-5; no reliable D call. Germline lookup yields CDR1 SGHVS and CDR2 FQNEAQ. The CDR3 has 16 amino acids. Between the trimmed V and J ends, which lost 4 bases and 5 bases, there was a span of 20 bases. The CDR3 DNA is TGTGCCAGCAGCTCCGGTCGTCTAATATTAGTGGAGACCCAGTACTTC. As protein: CASSSGRLILVETQYF.

V is TRBV2 and J is TRBJ2-2; D may be TRBD2 (6 bases). The germline V gene encodes CDR1 SNHLY and CDR2 FYNNEI. V was trimmed by 8 bases and J by 6 bases, leaving 10 bases between them. The CDR3 totals 12 residues. Here the CDR3 DNA reads TGTGCCAGCCGGTTAGCGGCCGGGGAGCTGTTTTTT. This gives the protein CASRLAAGELFF.

This clone was recorded only once. DNA for the CDR3: TGTGCCAGCAGTTACTCTGCAGCGGGAGGGCCAGATACGCAGTATTTT. This translates into CASSYSAAGGPDTQYF. The chain uses TRBV6-5 and TRBJ2-3, with 10 positions matching TRBD2. CDR3 length: 16 amino acids. Germline V lookup: CDR1 MNHEY, CDR2 SVGAGI. V trimming: 0 bases; J trimming: 4 bases; junction bases outside the gene matches: 4.

This clone was found a few times. The chain couples TRBV29-1 to TRBJ2-1; 7 bases fit TRBD2. The CDR3 length is 14 residues. Germline V lookup: CDR1 SQVTM, CDR2 ANQGSEA. Germline trimming cut 5 bases from V and 0 bases from J; bases unmatched to any gene: 4. The CDR3 is CSVRSSGSYNEQFF. In DNA form, the CDR3 reads TGCAGCGTTCGGTCTAGCGGCTCCTACAATGAGCAGTTCTTC.

The chain recombines TRBV6-5 with TRBJ2-1; the D is unclear. This CDR3 has 14 amino acids. V was pared by 9 bases and J by 0 bases, with 12 bases between. Germline CDR1 is MNHEY and CDR2 is SVGAGI. The CDR3 protein is CASADVSSYNEQFF. The CDR3 nucleotides read TGTGCCAGTGCCGACGTGAGCTCCTACAATGAGCAGTTCTTC.

This chain links TRBV28 with TRBJ2-3, with 9 bases matching TRBD1. Germline V gives CDR1 MDHEN, CDR2 SYDVKM. The CDR3 contains 15 residues. J gave up 2 bases and V 8 bases, and 8 bases lay outside the gene matches. The CDR3, as DNA: TGTGCCAGCTCGATCGGGACAGGGACCACAGATACGCAGTATTTT. It yields the protein CASSIGTGTTDTQYF. Filled out from reference TRBV28 and TRBJ2-3, the complete variable domain reads DVKVTQSSRYLVKRTGEKVFLECVQDMDHENMFWYRQDPGLGLRLIYFSYDVKMKEKGDIPEGYSVSREKKERFSLILESASTNQTSMYLCASSIGTGTTDTQYFGPGTRLTVL.

The count of this clone is one. The chain links TRBV4-2 to TRBJ1-6; D perhaps matches TRBD1 (5 bases). The V gene's germline CDR1 is LGHNA and CDR2 YNFKEQ. Trimming removed 3 bases at V and 8 bases at J, with 14 bases between. The CDR3 totals 15 residues. CDR3 coding DNA: TGTGCCAGCAGCCAGAGTGTTCAAGGGGATTCACCCCTCCACTTT. It encodes CASSQSVQGDSPLHF.

V and J are TRBV4-3 and TRBJ2-5; 7 bases match TRBD2. This CDR3 spans 14 amino acids. Losses at the gene ends were 8 bases for V and 7 bases for J; bases not matched to a gene: 13. Germline loops: CDR1 LGHNA, CDR2 YSLEER. The CDR3 loop reads CASRGGDGARTQYF. The CDR3 nucleotides read TGCGCCAGCCGTGGGGGGGACGGGGCTAGGACCCAGTACTTC.

The genes are TRBV19 and TRBJ2-7; the D gene is possibly TRBD1 (6 bases). Germline lookup yields CDR1 LNHDA and CDR2 SQIVND (reference sequence). The CDR3 loop spans 14 amino acids. Trimming took off 5 bases at V and 1 base at J, with 12 bases between the two ends. The CDR3 DNA sequence: TGTGCCAGTAGTGTTGGACAGTCTTCCTACGAGCAGTACTTC. Its protein is CASSVGQSSYEQYF.

The rearrangement uses TRBV4-1 and TRBJ1-2, with a possible D match to TRBD1 (6 bases). This CDR3 comprises 16 residues. Germline lookup yields CDR1 MGHRA and CDR2 YSYEKL. V was trimmed by 0 bases and J by 2 bases, leaving 13 bases between them. The CDR3 loop reads CASSQDGGGENYGYTF. The CDR3 nucleotides are TGCGCCAGCAGCCAAGATGGCGGGGGCGAAAACTATGGCTACACCTTC.

This clone is a singleton in its sample. The chain carries TRBV10-3 and TRBJ1-2, with 10 bases that match TRBD1. The CDR3 is made up of 15 amino acids. From germline, CDR1 is ENHRY and CDR2 SYGVKD. After removal of 6 bases from V and 4 bases from J, the junction contained 8 bases not matched to a gene. DNA for the CDR3: TGTGCCATCAGGGACGGGACAGGGGCTTCCTATGGCTACACCTTC. Translation: CAIRDGTGASYGYTF.

The gene calls are TRBV28 and TRBJ2-7; weak D call: TRBD2 (6 bases). From germline, CDR1 is MDHEN and CDR2 SYDVKM. Trimming left V 1 base short and J 7 bases short, with 17 bases between. The CDR3 runs 15 residues. CDR3: CASSLYGGSATEQYF. The CDR3 DNA is TGTGCCAGCAGTTTATATGGAGGGAGCGCGACGGAGCAGTACTTC.

This clone was observed a few times. The rearrangement links TRBV6-5 to TRBJ1-5; D is undetermined. Germline V gene data show CDR1 as MNHEY and CDR2 as SVGAGI. Trimming stripped 0 bases from V and 6 bases from J, with 6 bases between. The length of the CDR3 is 13 residues. The CDR3 region has the DNA TGTGCCAGCAGTTACTCGAGGCGTCAGCCCCAGCATTTT. Translation: CASSYSRRQPQHF.

This clone was detected only a few times. The chain joins TRBV27 to TRBJ2-7; TRBD1 matches at 7 bases. Germline CDR1 is MNHEY and CDR2 is SMNVEV (reference sequence). The CDR3 length is 14 residues. J gave up 1 base and V 5 bases, and 5 bases lay outside the gene matches. CDR3 residues: CASSGQDSSYEQYF. The CDR3, as DNA: TGTGCCAGCAGTGGACAGGATTCATCCTACGAGCAGTACTTC.

The rearrangement links TRBV4-3 to TRBJ2-3, with 10 bases matching TRBD2. Unmatched junction bases numbered 4, after V lost 8 bases and J lost 5 bases. Germline CDR1 reads LGHNA; CDR2 reads YSLEER. The CDR3 runs 13 residues. The CDR3, as DNA: TGCGCCAGCTCCCTAGCGGGAGTAGATACGCAGTATTTT. Its protein is CASSLAGVDTQYF.

V gene TRBV5-6 combines with J gene TRBJ2-3, with D perhaps matching TRBD1 or TRBD2 (6 bases each). Trimming shortened V by 0 bases and J by 6 bases, and 17 bases separated the two germline ends. This CDR3 has 16 residues. CDR1 SGHDT and CDR2 YYEEEE come from the germline V gene. The CDR3 sequence is CASSLGGGVQGDTQYF. In nucleotides, the CDR3 is TGTGCCAGCAGCTTGGGTGGAGGGGTCCAGGGGGATACGCAGTATTTT. The variable domain in full, completed from reference TRBV5-6 and TRBJ2-3, reads DAGVTQSPTHLIKTRGQQVTLRCSPKSGHDTVSWYQQALGQGPQFIFQYYEEEERQRGNFPDRFSGHQFPNYSSELNVNALLLGDSALYLCASSLGGGVQGDTQYFGPGTRLTVL.

The V gene is TRBV18, the J gene TRBJ1-4; D not resolved. This CDR3 region has 15 residues. V was clipped by 4 bases and J by 2 bases, with 11 bases between them. CDR1 and CDR2 (germline): KGHSH, LQKENI. CDR3: CASSQTRGTNEKLFF. In nucleotides, the CDR3 is TGTGCCAGCTCACAAACCCGGGGTACTAATGAAAAACTGTTTTTT.

The chain employs TRBV28 and TRBJ1-1, with unresolved D. The V gene lost 2 bases and the J gene lost 10 bases, with 11 bases spanning the gap. Germline V CDR1 and CDR2: MDHEN, SYDVKM. The CDR3 has 12 residues. The CDR3 coding sequence is TGTGCCAGCAGTTTACAGGAGCTCGCAGCTTTCTTT. Protein: CASSLQELAAFF. Together with reference TRBV28 and TRBJ1-1, the CDR3 gives the full variable domain: DVKVTQSSRYLVKRTGEKVFLECVQDMDHENMFWYRQDPGLGLRLIYFSYDVKMKEKGDIPEGYSVSREKKERFSLILESASTNQTSMYLCASSLQELAAFFGQGTRLTVV.

The chain recombines TRBV28 with TRBJ1-2; D is perhaps TRBD1 (5 bases). The ends were cut back, 6 bases at V and 7 bases at J, with 12 bases in the middle. The length of the CDR3 is 12 residues. In germline, CDR1 is MDHEN, CDR2 SYDVKM. The CDR3 loop is CASRGGTRGYTF. The CDR3 region has the DNA TGTGCCAGCAGGGGAGGGACCCGTGGCTACACCTTC.

The CDR3 DNA sequence: TGTGCCAGCAGTTCGGGACAGCCGAACTTATATGGCTACACCTTC. Translated, it gives CASSSGQPNLYGYTF. The chain recombines TRBV28 with TRBJ1-2; TRBD1 matches 7 bases. J lost 5 bases, V lost 4 bases, and 10 bases had no gene match. This CDR3 is 15 amino acids long. Per germline, CDR1 MDHEN and CDR2 SYDVKM.

This clone came up once. The chain is built from TRBV30 and TRBJ1-2; 9 nucleotides line up with TRBD1. The ends lost 2 bases at V and 5 bases at J; junction bases unmatched: 9. This CDR3 is built from 15 residues. Germline loops: CDR1 GTSNPN, CDR2 SVGIG (reference sequence). CDR3 DNA sequence: TGTGCCTGGAGTCTACCGGACAGGGGCCGATATGGCTACACCTTC. It codes for CAWSLPDRGRYGYTF.

This chain connects TRBV3-1 (or the pseudogene TRBV3-2) to TRBJ1-5; 8 bases map to TRBD1. CDR1 and CDR2 from the germline V gene are LGHDT and YNNKEL (reference sequence). The V gene end was trimmed by 5 bases and the J gene end by 1 base; junction bases not matched to a gene: 4. CDR3 length equals 15 residues. CDR3 sequence: CASSRDRGSNQPQHF. Here the CDR3 DNA reads TGTGCCAGCAGCAGAGACAGGGGAAGCAATCAGCCCCAGCATTTT.

This clone came up a few times. The same CDR3 is also encoded by other DNA sequences in this sample. The chain joins TRBV24-1 to TRBJ1-2; D is undetermined. This CDR3 is built from 12 residues. Germline CDR1 reads KGHDR; CDR2 reads SFDVKD. Trimming shortened V by 4 bases and J by 8 bases, and 10 bases separated the two germline ends. The CDR3 region has the DNA TGTGCCACCAGTGACCCCCGGTACGGCTACACCTTC. This gives the protein CATSDPRYGYTF.

The CDR3 is CSVGTGLDTEAFF. CDR3 bases: TGCAGCGTCGGGACAGGGTTGGACACTGAAGCTTTCTTT. The chain recombines TRBV29-1 with TRBJ1-1; 9 bases map to TRBD1. Trimming removed 6 bases from V and 3 bases from J; junction bases left unmatched: 5. The V gene's germline CDR1 is SQVTM and CDR2 ANQGSEA. The CDR3 runs 13 residues.

This chain connects TRBV7-3 to TRBJ2-5, with 13 bases fitting TRBD2. The V and J ends lost 5 bases and 2 bases, in that order; junction bases with no gene match: 11. The CDR3 totals 18 residues. Germline V gives CDR1 SGHTA, CDR2 FQGTGA. The CDR3 sequence is CASSPGRLAGGAQETQYF. The CDR3 DNA reads as TGTGCCAGCAGCCCCGGCCGACTAGCGGGGGGAGCGCAAGAGACCCAGTACTTC.

This chain uses TRBV29-1 with TRBJ1-2; 7 bases align to TRBD1. The CDR3 is 14 residues long. The germline V gene has CDR1 SQVTM and CDR2 ANQGSEA. V shed 2 bases and J 4 bases; nucleotides not matched to a gene: 7. CDR3 nucleotides: TGCAGCGTTGAATCTACAGGGGCTCCCTATGGCTACACCTTC. The encoded protein is CSVESTGAPYGYTF. The whole variable domain, remainder taken from reference TRBV29-1 and TRBJ1-2, is SAVISQKPSRDICQRGTSLTIQCQVDSQVTMMFWYRQQPGQSLTLIATANQGSEATYESGFVIDKFPISRPNLTFSTLTVSNMSPEDSSIYLCSVESTGAPYGYTFGSGTRLTVV.

This clone has a single count. The chain is built from TRBV28 and TRBJ2-7; TRBD1 matches 9 bases. The CDR3 sequence is 15 residues long. V lost 6 bases and J lost 6; bases outside the gene matches: 12. Germline lookup yields CDR1 MDHEN and CDR2 SYDVKM. The CDR3 here is CASSSPGQGISEQYF. CDR3 bases: TGTGCCAGCAGCTCCCCGGGACAGGGTATAAGCGAGCAGTACTTC.

This chain joins TRBV25-1 and TRBJ1-3, with 10 bases aligning to TRBD1. Germline V gene lookup returns CDR1 MGHDK and CDR2 SYGVNS. The V and J ends lost 2 bases and 4 bases, in that order; junction bases with no gene match: 11. This CDR3 comprises 18 residues. The CDR3 DNA reads TGTGCCAGCAGTGAAAACCCCCCGGACAGGGGGAGAGGAAACACCATATATTTT. It yields the protein CASSENPPDRGRGNTIYF.

The chain joins TRBV7-2 to TRBJ2-5, with TRBD2 identical over 11 bases. The CDR3 is made up of 16 amino acids. Germline values: CDR1 SGHTA, CDR2 FQGNSA. J was trimmed by 5 bases and V by 5 bases; bases with no gene match: 10. In DNA form, the CDR3 reads TGTGCCAGCAGCCCCTTGACTAGCGGGATTGTGGAGACCCAGTACTTC. Amino acids: CASSPLTSGIVETQYF.

This sequence joins TRBV12-5 and TRBJ2-2; the D is unclear. Germline lookup yields CDR1 LGHNT and CDR2 FRNRAP. V lost 1 base to trimming and J lost 0 bases, with 12 bases between them. There are 17 residues in the CDR3. The CDR3 is CASGLALTYPNTGELFF. In nucleotides, the CDR3 is TGTGCTAGTGGTTTGGCTCTCACATATCCGAACACCGGGGAGCTGTTTTTT. Based on the CDR3 plus reference TRBV12-5 and TRBJ2-2, the full variable domain is DARVTQTPRHKVTEMGQEVTMRCQPILGHNTVFWYRQTMMQGLELLAYFRNRAPLDDSGMPKDRFSAEMPDATLATLKIQPSEPRDSAVYFCASGLALTYPNTGELFFGEGSRLTVL.

The V gene is TRBV30, the J gene TRBJ2-7; perhaps TRBD1 as D (6 bases). The germline CDR1 and CDR2 sequences are GTSNPN and SVGIG (reference sequence). The CDR3 has 13 amino acids. Trimming pared 4 bases from V and 1 base from J, leaving 11 bases between. CDR3 nucleotide sequence: TGTGCCTGGAACCCGGGACATTCCTACGAGCAGTACTTC. It specifies CAWNPGHSYEQYF.